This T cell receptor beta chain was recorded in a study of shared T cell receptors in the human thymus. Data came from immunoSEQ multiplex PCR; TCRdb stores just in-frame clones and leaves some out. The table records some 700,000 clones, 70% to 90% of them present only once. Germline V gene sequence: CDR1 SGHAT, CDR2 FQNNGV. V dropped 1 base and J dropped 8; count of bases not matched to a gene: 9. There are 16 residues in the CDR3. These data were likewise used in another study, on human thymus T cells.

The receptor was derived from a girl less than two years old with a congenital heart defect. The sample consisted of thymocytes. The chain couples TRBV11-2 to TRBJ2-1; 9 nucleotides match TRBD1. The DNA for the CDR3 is TGTGCCAGCAGCTTAGCCCGGGACAGGGTGCGGGATGAGCAGTTCTTC. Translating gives CASSLARDRVRDEQFF.